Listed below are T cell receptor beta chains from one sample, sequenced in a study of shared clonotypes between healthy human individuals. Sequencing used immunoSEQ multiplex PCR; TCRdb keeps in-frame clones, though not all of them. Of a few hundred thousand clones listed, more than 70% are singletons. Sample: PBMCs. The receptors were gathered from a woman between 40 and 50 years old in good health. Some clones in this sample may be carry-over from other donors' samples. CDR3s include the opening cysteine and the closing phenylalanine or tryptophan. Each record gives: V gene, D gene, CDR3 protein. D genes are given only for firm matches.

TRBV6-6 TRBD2 CASSKGTSGNEQFF
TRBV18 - CASSPAAPDYEQYF
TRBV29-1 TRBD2 CSATGVVAGGNEQFF
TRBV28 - CASRSAGGEYQPQHF
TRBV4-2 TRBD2 CASSYRLAGEETQYF
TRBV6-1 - CASSGRGDRIGQPQHF
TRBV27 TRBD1 CASSLSPGQGGTGELFF
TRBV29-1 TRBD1 CSVEGGRFPEAFF
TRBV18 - CASSPAPQLYEQYF
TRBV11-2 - CASSPRTDLNEKLFF
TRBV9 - CASSATSYNEQFF
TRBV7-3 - CASSLTGSGANVLTF
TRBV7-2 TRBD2 CASSAQTSAETQYF
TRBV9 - CASSVVGASDQYF
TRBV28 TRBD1 CASSLRGPGSYEQYF
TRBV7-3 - CASSSGPRETQYF
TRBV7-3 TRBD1 CASSPGTEIEAFF
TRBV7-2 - CASSLGARDYGYTF
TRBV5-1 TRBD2 CASSPWTSGNYEQYF
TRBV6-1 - CASSEAWGSGANVLTF
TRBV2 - CASSTGFHEQYF
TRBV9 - CASSVGAALTYEQYF
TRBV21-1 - CASSKGQKRDEQFF
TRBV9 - CASSPTSGTQYF
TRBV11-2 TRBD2 CASSLISRSGRYEQYF
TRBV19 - CASSIAGAVNTEAFF
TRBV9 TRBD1 CASSRRDRGPNTGELFF
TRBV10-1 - CASSERSGPPTGELFF
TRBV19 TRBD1 CASSDSGTGAPYEQYF
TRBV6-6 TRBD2 CASSGGLAGGRKTQYF
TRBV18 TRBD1 CASSRDRVSGNTIYF
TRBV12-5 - CASGLVLGRERPYNEQFF
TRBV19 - CASTYAVNTEAFF
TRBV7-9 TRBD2 CASSWEGLGETQYF
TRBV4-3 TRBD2 CASSQERTSGGANEQFF
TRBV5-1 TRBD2 CASSLLPSSGSGTDTQYF
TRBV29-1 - CSVELRVLNTEAFF
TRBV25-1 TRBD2 CASSDSGGGGHEQYF
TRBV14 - CASSRDHNSPLHF
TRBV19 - CATKAPGYEQNF
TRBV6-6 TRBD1 CASSSPGQGDEKLFF
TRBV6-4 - CASSDVGVDGYTF
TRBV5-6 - CASNAPSGSYEQYF
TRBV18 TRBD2 CASSPPVAGGYNEQFF
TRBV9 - CASSSTTNTGELFF
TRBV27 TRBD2 CASSLAGRSYEQYF
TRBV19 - CASSIDRETQYF
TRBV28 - CASRQGQQIQPQHF
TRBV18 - CASSPPGGKAYEQYF
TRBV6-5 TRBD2 CASSYGTSGYNEQFF
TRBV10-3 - CAISGHVDYGYTF
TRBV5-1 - CASSIIGGYEQYF
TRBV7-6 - CASSLGGRGRQGQFF
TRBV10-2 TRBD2 CASSGTSGRVGEQYF
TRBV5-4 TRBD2 CASSTQLAGVKETQYF
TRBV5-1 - CASSLVSDPGELFF
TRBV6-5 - CASSYTGFNTEAFF
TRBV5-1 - CASRAQETQYF
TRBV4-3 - CASSQDSGPTGELFF